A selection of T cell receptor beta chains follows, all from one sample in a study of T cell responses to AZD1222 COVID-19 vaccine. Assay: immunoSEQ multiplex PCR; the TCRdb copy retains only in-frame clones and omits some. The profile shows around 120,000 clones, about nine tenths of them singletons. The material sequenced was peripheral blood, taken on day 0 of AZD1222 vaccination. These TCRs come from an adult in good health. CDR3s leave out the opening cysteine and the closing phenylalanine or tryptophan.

cdr3_aa: ASSPTRDRGATEQF
j_call: TRBJ2-1
cdr3_length: 14
v_call: TRBV18

cdr3_aa: ASKVQETQY
j_call: TRBJ2-5
cdr3_length: 9
v_call: TRBV25-1

cdr3_aa: ASSYSPTGNTEAF
j_call: TRBJ1-1
cdr3_length: 13
v_call: TRBV6-6

cdr3_aa: ASSDEGYNEQF
j_call: TRBJ2-1
cdr3_length: 11
v_call: TRBV6-4

cdr3_aa: ASKIPENYGYT
j_call: TRBJ1-2
cdr3_length: 11
v_call: TRBV2

cdr3_aa: ASSPGQGGGRYGANVLT
j_call: TRBJ2-6
cdr3_length: 17
v_call: TRBV5-6

cdr3_aa: ASSSPGLAGGNSYNEQF
j_call: TRBJ2-1
cdr3_length: 17
v_call: TRBV7-2

cdr3_aa: ASSYRRAADTQY
j_call: TRBJ2-3
cdr3_length: 12
v_call: TRBV6-2/TRBV6-3

cdr3_aa: ASSSTGGGKEQY
j_call: TRBJ2-7
cdr3_length: 12
v_call: TRBV6-5

cdr3_aa: ATGRQGQDTQY
j_call: TRBJ2-3
cdr3_length: 11
v_call: TRBV15

cdr3_aa: ASSFGFGGDSSYYGYT
j_call: TRBJ1-2
cdr3_length: 16
v_call: TRBV5-1

cdr3_aa: ASSGTGDRSYEQY
j_call: TRBJ2-7
cdr3_length: 13
v_call: TRBV2

cdr3_aa: ASSVVGYCPLNTEAF
j_call: TRBJ1-1
cdr3_length: 15
v_call: TRBV9

cdr3_aa: ATSKVEGRSYGYT
j_call: TRBJ1-2
cdr3_length: 13
v_call: TRBV6-2/TRBV6-3

cdr3_aa: ASSYSLQNEQY
j_call: TRBJ2-7
cdr3_length: 11
v_call: TRBV6-2/TRBV6-3

cdr3_aa: ASSANRGGFGNTIY
j_call: TRBJ1-3
cdr3_length: 14
v_call: TRBV18

cdr3_aa: ASSLGGGRRDEQY
j_call: TRBJ2-7
cdr3_length: 13
v_call: TRBV7-8

cdr3_aa: ASSPLAWGYGYT
j_call: TRBJ1-2
cdr3_length: 12
v_call: TRBV11-2

cdr3_aa: ASSSLKDRGLGDTQY
j_call: TRBJ2-3
cdr3_length: 15
v_call: TRBV6-2/TRBV6-3

cdr3_aa: AIKEGMNGGYT
j_call: TRBJ1-2
cdr3_length: 11
v_call: TRBV10-3

cdr3_aa: ASSATTGGTDTQY
j_call: TRBJ2-3
cdr3_length: 13
v_call: TRBV7-2

cdr3_aa: ASSVQGRGTEAF
j_call: TRBJ1-1
cdr3_length: 12
v_call: TRBV19

cdr3_aa: ASSWWRDRGSEAF
j_call: TRBJ1-1
cdr3_length: 13
v_call: TRBV19

cdr3_aa: ASTSYEQY
j_call: TRBJ2-7
cdr3_length: 8
v_call: TRBV5-1

cdr3_aa: ASSYGSRSTWRETQY
j_call: TRBJ2-5
cdr3_length: 15
v_call: TRBV6-2/TRBV6-3

cdr3_aa: ATSRDRFLSASGTNTQY
j_call: TRBJ2-5
cdr3_length: 17
v_call: TRBV15

cdr3_aa: ASSNSGESSYEQY
j_call: TRBJ2-7
cdr3_length: 13
v_call: TRBV6-6

cdr3_aa: ASSQDTGGYQPQH
j_call: TRBJ1-5
cdr3_length: 13
v_call: TRBV4-1

cdr3_aa: ASSVDGRTDYGYT
j_call: TRBJ1-2
cdr3_length: 13
v_call: TRBV9

cdr3_aa: ASRRGLADEQF
j_call: TRBJ2-1
cdr3_length: 11
v_call: TRBV6-5

cdr3_aa: ASSQGLNYEQY
j_call: TRBJ2-7
cdr3_length: 11
v_call: TRBV4-1

cdr3_aa: ASSPREGPTYEQY
j_call: TRBJ2-7
cdr3_length: 13
v_call: TRBV18

cdr3_aa: ASRAGTGRSPLH
j_call: TRBJ1-6
cdr3_length: 12
v_call: TRBV25-1

cdr3_aa: ASRAGTNEKLF
j_call: TRBJ1-4
cdr3_length: 11
v_call: TRBV6-5

cdr3_aa: ASSEESGPRPDTQY
j_call: TRBJ2-3
cdr3_length: 14
v_call: TRBV2

cdr3_aa: ASSQDSKTGAF
j_call: TRBJ1-1
cdr3_length: 11
v_call: TRBV4-3

cdr3_aa: ASSTGRNSGNTIY
j_call: TRBJ1-3
cdr3_length: 13
v_call: TRBV9

cdr3_aa: ASSGGQFNYGYT
j_call: TRBJ1-2
cdr3_length: 12
v_call: TRBV2

cdr3_aa: ASSLFPAAASQGNEKLF
j_call: TRBJ1-4
cdr3_length: 17
v_call: TRBV7-9

cdr3_aa: ASSSRTGNTGELF
j_call: TRBJ2-2
cdr3_length: 13
v_call: TRBV6-1

cdr3_aa: ASSLVQGGNTGELF
j_call: TRBJ2-2
cdr3_length: 14
v_call: TRBV7-2

cdr3_aa: ASSLARGSGNSPLH
j_call: TRBJ1-6
cdr3_length: 14
v_call: TRBV5-1

cdr3_aa: ASSLDLRGYT
j_call: TRBJ1-2
cdr3_length: 10
v_call: TRBV7-2

cdr3_aa: ASSFPADRGLLGEAF
j_call: TRBJ1-1
cdr3_length: 15
v_call: TRBV5-8

cdr3_aa: ASSLTGSRQPQH
j_call: TRBJ1-5
cdr3_length: 12
v_call: TRBV7-2

cdr3_aa: ASSHKDRDGYEQY
j_call: TRBJ2-7
cdr3_length: 13
v_call: TRBV7-9

cdr3_aa: ASSSITGNSNQPQH
j_call: TRBJ1-5
cdr3_length: 14
v_call: TRBV11-2

cdr3_aa: ASSLDTGTGAGYT
j_call: TRBJ1-2
cdr3_length: 13
v_call: TRBV5-6

cdr3_aa: AISELARRGPGYEQY
j_call: TRBJ2-7
cdr3_length: 15
v_call: TRBV10-3

cdr3_aa: ASSPWTGTNEKLF
j_call: TRBJ1-4
cdr3_length: 13
v_call: TRBV27

cdr3_aa: ASTLTGPGELF
j_call: TRBJ2-2
cdr3_length: 11
v_call: TRBV9

cdr3_aa: ASSMGLAGAYEQY
j_call: TRBJ2-7
cdr3_length: 13
v_call: TRBV19